These 5 T cell receptor beta chains were sequenced from one sample in a study of response to subunit inactivated influenza vaccine. TCRdb fed the RT-PCR reads into MiXCR, producing one record per CDR3 protein. The data contain some 600,000 distinct CDR3 sequences, 14% of them seen just once; the ten biggest clones take up 6% to 9.5%. The sample consisted of PBMCs from blood, taken 14 days before vaccination. These TCRs come from a man between 50 and 59 years old who received an inactivated influenza vaccine.

This chain links TRBV12-3 or TRBV12-4 with TRBJ1-1; D is uncertain. Trimming shortened V by 7 bases and J by 7 bases, and 13 bases separated the two germline ends. CDR3 length equals 12 residues. CDR3 sequence: CASTLRVDEAFF. CDR3 nucleotide sequence: TGTGCCAGCACCCTCCGAGTGGATGAAGCTTTCTTT.

The V gene is TRBV28, the J gene TRBJ2-2; possibly TRBD1 for D (6 bases). V was cut by 5 bases and J by 3 bases, with 10 bases left in between. The germline CDR1 and CDR2 sequences are MDHEN and SYDVKM. The CDR3 length is 14 residues. The DNA of the CDR3 is TGTGCCAGCAGTGAGGACAGTTACACCGGGGAGCTGTTTTTT. Translating it yields CASSEDSYTGELFF.

The gene calls are TRBV12-3 or TRBV12-4 and TRBJ2-2, with 10 bases aligning to TRBD2. V was clipped by 2 bases and J by 8 bases; unmatched bases: 8. The CDR3 spans 16 residues. DNA of the CDR3: TGTGCCAGCAGTTTACCTAGCGGGAGTGCGGTTGGGGAGCTGTTTTTT. It specifies CASSLPSGSAVGELFF.

V usage is TRBV3-1 and J usage is TRBJ1-1; possible D gene TRBD1, 5 bases. Germline V gene data show CDR1 as LGHDT and CDR2 as YNNKEL (reference sequence). The V and J ends lost 2 bases and 3 bases respectively, with 13 bases between them. The CDR3 covers 15 residues. This CDR3 is CASSQRHRLDTEAFF. CDR3 nucleotide sequence: TGTGCCAGCAGCCAAAGGCACAGGCTAGACACTGAAGCTTTCTTT.

The CDR3 bases are TGTGCCTGGTTTCTAGCGGGAGGCAATGAGCAGTTCTTC. This gives the protein CAWFLAGGNEQFF. The gene calls are TRBV30 and TRBJ2-1; 11 bases map to TRBD2. The V gene's germline CDR1 is GTSNPN and CDR2 SVGIG (reference sequence). V lost 5 bases to trimming and J lost 6 bases; unmatched junction nucleotides: 3. This CDR3 has 13 amino acids.